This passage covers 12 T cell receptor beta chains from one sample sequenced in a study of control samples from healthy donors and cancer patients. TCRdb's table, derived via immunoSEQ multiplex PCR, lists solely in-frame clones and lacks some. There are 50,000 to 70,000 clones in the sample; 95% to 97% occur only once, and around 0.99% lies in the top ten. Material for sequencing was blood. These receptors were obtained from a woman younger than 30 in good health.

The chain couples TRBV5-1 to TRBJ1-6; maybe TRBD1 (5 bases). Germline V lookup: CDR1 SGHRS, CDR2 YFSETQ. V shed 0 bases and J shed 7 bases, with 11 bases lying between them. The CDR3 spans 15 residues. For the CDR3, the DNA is TGCGCCAGCAGCTTGGTTCAGGGAGGGAATTCACCCCTCCACTTT. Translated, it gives CASSLVQGGNSPLHF.

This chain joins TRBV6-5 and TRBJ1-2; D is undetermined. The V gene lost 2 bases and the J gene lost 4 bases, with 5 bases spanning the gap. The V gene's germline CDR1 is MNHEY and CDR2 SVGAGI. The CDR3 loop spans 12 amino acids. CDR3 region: CASSYLGYGYTF. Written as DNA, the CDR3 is TGTGCCAGCAGTTACCTCGGCTATGGCTACACCTTC.

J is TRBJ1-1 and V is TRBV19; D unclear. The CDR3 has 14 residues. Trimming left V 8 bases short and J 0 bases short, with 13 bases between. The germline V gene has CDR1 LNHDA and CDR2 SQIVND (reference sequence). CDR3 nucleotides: TGTGCCAGTGGGGTTGTAAACATGAACACTGAAGCTTTCTTT. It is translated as CASGVVNMNTEAFF.

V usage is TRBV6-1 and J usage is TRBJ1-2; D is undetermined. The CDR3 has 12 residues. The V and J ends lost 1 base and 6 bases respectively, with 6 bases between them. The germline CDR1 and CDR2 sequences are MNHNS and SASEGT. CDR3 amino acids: CASSEEVHGYTF. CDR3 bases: TGTGCCAGCAGTGAAGAGGTCCATGGCTACACCTTC.

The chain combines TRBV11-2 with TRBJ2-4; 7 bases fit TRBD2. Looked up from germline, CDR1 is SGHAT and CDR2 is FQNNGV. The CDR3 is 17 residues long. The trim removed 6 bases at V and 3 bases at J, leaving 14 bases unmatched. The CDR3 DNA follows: TGTGCCAGCAGTTACGGGCTGGGGGGGATCCTCAAAAACATTCAGTACTTC. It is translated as CASSYGLGGILKNIQYF.

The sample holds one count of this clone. The CDR3 region has the DNA TGTGCCAGCAGCCAGGGACAGGGCTTTAATTCACCCCTCCACTTT. This translates into CASSQGQGFNSPLHF. The chain carries TRBV6-5 and TRBJ1-6, with TRBD1 matching 9 bases. Trimming at V came to 6 bases and at J to 6 bases, leaving 6 bases not matched to a gene. The CDR3 totals 15 residues. Germline lookup yields CDR1 MNHEY and CDR2 SVGAGI.

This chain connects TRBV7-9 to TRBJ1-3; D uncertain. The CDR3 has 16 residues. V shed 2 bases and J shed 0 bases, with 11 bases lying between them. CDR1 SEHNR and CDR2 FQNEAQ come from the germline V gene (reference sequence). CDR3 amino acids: CASSLTQLDSGNTIYF. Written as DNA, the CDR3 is TGTGCCAGCAGCTTAACACAATTAGACTCTGGAAACACCATATATTTT. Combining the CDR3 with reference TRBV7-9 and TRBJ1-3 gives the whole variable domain DTGVSQNPRHKITKRGQNVTFRCDPISEHNRLYWYRQTLGQGPEFLTYFQNEAQLEKSRLLSDRFSAERPKGSFSTLEIQRTEQGDSAMYLCASSLTQLDSGNTIYFGEGSWLTVV.

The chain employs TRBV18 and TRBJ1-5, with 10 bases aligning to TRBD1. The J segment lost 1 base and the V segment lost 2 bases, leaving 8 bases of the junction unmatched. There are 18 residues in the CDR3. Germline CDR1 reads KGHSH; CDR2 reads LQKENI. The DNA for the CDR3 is TGTGCCAGCTCACCAGTTGCGACAGGGGGCGGAAGCAATCAGCCCCAGCATTTT. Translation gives CASSPVATGGGSNQPQHF.

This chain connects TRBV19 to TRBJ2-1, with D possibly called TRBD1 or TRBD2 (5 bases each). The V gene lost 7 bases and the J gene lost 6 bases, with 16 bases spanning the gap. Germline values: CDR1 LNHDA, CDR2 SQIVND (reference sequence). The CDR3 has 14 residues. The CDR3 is CASMGPNGRNEQFF. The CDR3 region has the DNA TGTGCCAGTATGGGACCTAACGGGCGCAATGAGCAGTTCTTC.

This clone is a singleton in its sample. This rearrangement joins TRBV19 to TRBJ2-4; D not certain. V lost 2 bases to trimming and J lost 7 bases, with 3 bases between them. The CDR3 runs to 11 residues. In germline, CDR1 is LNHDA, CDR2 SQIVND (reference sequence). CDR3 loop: CASSITNIQYF. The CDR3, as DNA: TGTGCCAGTAGTATAACGAACATTCAGTACTTC. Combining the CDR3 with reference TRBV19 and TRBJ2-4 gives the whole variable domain DGGITQSPKYLFRKEGQNVTLSCEQNLNHDAMYWYRQDPGQGLRLIYYSQIVNDFQKGDIAEGYSVSREKKESFPLTVTSAQKNPTAFYLCASSITNIQYFGAGTRLSVL.

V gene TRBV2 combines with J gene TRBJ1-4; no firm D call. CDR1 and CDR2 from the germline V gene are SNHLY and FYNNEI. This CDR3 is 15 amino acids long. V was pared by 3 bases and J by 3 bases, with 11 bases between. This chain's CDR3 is CASSDSRPPNEKLFF. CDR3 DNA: TGTGCCAGCAGTGACAGCAGGCCTCCTAATGAAAAACTGTTTTTT.

The CDR3 nucleotides are TGTGCCTGGAAACAGGGGACAGAGAGTTCACCCCTCCACTTT. Translated, it gives CAWKQGTESSPLHF. The V and J genes are TRBV30 and TRBJ1-6; 7 nucleotides match TRBD1. CDR3 length: 14 residues. Trimming cost V 4 bases and J 9 bases; bases outside gene matches: 9. Germline loops: CDR1 GTSNPN, CDR2 SVGIG (reference sequence).